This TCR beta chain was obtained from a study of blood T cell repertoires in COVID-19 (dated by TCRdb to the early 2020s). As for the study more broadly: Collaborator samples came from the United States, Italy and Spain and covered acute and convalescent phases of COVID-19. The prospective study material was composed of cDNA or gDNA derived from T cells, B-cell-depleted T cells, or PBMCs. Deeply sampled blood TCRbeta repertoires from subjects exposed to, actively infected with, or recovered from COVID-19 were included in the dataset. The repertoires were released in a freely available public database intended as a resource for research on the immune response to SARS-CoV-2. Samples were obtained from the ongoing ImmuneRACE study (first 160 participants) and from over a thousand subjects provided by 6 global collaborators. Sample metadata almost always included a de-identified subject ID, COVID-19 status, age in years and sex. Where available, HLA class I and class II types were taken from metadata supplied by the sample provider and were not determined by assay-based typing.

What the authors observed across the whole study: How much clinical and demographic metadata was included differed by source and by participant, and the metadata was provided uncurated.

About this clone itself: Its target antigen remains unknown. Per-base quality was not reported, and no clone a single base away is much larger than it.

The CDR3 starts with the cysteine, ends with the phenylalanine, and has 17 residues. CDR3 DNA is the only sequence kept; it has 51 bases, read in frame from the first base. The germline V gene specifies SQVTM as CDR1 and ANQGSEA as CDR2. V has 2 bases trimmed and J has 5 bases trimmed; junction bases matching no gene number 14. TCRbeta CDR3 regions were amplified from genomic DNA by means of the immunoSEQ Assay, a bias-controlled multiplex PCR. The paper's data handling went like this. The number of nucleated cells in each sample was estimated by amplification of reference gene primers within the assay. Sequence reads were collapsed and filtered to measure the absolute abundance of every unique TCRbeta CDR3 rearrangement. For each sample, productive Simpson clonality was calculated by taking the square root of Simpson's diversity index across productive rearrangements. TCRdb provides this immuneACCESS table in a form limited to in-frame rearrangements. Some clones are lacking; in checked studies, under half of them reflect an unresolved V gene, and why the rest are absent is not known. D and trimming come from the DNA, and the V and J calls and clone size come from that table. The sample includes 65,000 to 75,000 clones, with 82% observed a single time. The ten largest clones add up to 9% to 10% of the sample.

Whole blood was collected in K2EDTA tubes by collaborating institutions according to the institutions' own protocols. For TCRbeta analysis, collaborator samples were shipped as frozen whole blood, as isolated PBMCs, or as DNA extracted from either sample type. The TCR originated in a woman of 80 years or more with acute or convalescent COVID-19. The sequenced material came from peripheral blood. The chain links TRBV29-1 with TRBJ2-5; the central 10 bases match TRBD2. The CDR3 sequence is CSVEISSGGPRGETQYF. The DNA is TGCAGCGTTGAAATCTCTAGCGGGGGACCGCGGGGTGAGACCCAGTACTTC.